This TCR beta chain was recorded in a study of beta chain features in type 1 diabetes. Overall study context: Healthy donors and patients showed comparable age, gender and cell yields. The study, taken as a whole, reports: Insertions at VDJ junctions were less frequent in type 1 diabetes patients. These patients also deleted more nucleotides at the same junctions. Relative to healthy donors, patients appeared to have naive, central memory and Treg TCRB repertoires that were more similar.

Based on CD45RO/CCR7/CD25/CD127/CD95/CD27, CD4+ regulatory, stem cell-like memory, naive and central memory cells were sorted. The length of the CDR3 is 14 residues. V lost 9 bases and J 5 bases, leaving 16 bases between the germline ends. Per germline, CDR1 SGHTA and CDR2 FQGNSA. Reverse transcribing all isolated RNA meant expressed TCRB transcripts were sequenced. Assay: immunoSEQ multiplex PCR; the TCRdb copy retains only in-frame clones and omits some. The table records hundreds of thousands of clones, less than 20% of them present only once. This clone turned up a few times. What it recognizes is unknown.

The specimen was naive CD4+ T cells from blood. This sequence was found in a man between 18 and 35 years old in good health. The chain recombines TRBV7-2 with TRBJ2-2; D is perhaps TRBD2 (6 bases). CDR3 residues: CASGGSVPTGELFF. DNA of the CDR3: TGTGCCAGTGGGGGGTCCGTCCCAACCGGGGAGCTGTTTTTT.